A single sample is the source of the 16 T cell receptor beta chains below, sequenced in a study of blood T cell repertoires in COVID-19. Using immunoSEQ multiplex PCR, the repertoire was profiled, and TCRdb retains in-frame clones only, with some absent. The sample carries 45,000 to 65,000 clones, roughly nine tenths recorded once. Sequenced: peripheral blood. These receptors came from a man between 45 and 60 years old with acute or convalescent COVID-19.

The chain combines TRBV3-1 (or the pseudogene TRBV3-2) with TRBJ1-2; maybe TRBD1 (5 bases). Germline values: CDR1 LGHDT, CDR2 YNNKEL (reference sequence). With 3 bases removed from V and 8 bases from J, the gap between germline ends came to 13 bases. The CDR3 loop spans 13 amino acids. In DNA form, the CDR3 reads TGTGCCAGCAGCCAGGGTGGGCAGGGAGGCTACACCTTC. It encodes CASSQGGQGGYTF.

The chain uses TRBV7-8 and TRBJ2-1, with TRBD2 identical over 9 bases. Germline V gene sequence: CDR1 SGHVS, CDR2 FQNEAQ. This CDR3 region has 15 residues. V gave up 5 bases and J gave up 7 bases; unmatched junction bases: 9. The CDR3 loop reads CASSEPGLAWNEQFF. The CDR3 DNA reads TGTGCCAGCAGCGAACCGGGACTAGCTTGGAATGAGCAGTTCTTC.

This CDR3 is CASLPGSLAKNIQYF. The CDR3 DNA reads TGTGCCAGCTTGCCAGGGTCCTTAGCCAAAAACATTCAGTACTTC. The chain carries TRBV6-6 and TRBJ2-4, with a tentative D call TRBD1 (5 bases). Trimming removed 8 bases at V and 0 bases at J, with 14 bases between. The CDR3 covers 15 residues. In germline, CDR1 is MNHNY, CDR2 SVGAGI (reference sequence).

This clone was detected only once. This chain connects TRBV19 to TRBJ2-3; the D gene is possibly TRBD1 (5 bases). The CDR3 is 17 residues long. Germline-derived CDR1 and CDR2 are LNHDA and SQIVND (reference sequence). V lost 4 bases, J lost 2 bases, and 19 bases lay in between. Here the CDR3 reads CASSTRPQAVFTDTQYF. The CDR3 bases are TGTGCCAGTAGTACTCGTCCACAGGCCGTTTTCACAGATACGCAGTATTTT. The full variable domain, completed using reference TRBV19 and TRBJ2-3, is DGGITQSPKYLFRKEGQNVTLSCEQNLNHDAMYWYRQDPGQGLRLIYYSQIVNDFQKGDIAEGYSVSREKKESFPLTVTSAQKNPTAFYLCASSTRPQAVFTDTQYFGPGTRLTVL.

DNA of the CDR3: TGTGCCAGCAGTGGGGGGACAGGGGGTTTGAAGACCCAGTACTTC. It is translated as CASSGGTGGLKTQYF. This chain links TRBV25-1 with TRBJ2-5; 11 bases align to TRBD1. J gave up 6 bases and V 4 bases, and 7 bases lay outside the gene matches. The germline V gene encodes CDR1 MGHDK and CDR2 SYGVNS. The CDR3 is 15 amino acids.

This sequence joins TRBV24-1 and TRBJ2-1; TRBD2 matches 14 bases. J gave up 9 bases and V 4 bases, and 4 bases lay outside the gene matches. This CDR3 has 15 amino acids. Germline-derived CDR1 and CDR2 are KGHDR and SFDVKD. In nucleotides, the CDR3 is TGTGCCACCAGTGACTCCGGACTAGCGGGGGGTGAGCAGTTCTTC. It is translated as CATSDSGLAGGEQFF.

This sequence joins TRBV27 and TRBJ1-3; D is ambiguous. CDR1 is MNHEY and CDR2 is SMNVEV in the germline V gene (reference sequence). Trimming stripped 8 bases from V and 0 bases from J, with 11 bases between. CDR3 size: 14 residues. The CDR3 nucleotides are TGTGCCAGCTCCCGGGGAATCTCTGGAAACACCATATATTTT. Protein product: CASSRGISGNTIYF.

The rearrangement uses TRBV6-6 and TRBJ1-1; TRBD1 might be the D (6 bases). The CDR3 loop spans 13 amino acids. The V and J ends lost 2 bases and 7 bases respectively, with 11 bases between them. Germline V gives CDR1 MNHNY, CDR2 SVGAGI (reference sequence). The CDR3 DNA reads TGTGCCAGCAGTTACACAACAGGGAATGAAGCTTTCTTT. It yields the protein CASSYTTGNEAFF.

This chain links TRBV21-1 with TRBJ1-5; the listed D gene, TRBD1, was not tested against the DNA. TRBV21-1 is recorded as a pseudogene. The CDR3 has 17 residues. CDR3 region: CASSSQTGDTSNQPQHF. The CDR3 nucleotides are TGTGCCAGCAGCAGCCAAACAGGGGACACTAGCAATCAGCCCCAGCATTTT.

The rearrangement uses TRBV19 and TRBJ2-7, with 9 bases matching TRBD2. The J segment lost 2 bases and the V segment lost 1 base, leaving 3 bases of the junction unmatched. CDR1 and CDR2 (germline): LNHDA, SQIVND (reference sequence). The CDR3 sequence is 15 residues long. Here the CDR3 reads CASSIGAGGPYEQYF. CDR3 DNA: TGTGCCAGTAGTATAGGGGCGGGAGGGCCCTACGAGCAGTACTTC.

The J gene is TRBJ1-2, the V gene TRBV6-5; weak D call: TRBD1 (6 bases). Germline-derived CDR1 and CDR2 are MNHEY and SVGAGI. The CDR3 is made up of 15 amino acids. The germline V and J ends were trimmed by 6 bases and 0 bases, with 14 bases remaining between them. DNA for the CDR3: TGTGCCAGCAGCGCTCTCGGGGGGCCTAACTATGGCTACACCTTC. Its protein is CASSALGGPNYGYTF.

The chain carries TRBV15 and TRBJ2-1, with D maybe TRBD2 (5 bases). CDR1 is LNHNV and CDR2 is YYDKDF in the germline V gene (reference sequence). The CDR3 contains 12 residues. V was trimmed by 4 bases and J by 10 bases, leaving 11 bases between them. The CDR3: CATSTASSEQFF. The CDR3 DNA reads TGTGCCACCAGCACTGCTAGCAGCGAGCAGTTCTTC.

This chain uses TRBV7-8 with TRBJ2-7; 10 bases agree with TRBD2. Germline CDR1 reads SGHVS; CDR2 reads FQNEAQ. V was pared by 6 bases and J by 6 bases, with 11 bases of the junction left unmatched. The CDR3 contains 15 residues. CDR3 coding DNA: TGTGCCAGCAGTATTCTAGCGGGAGTTTATAGCGAGCAGTACTTC. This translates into CASSILAGVYSEQYF. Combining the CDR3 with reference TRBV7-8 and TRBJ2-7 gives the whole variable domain GAGVSQSPRYKVAKRGQDVALRCDPISGHVSLFWYQQALGQGPEFLTYFQNEAQLDKSGLPSDRFFAERPEGSVSTLKIQRTQQEDSAVYLCASSILAGVYSEQYFGPGTRLTVT.

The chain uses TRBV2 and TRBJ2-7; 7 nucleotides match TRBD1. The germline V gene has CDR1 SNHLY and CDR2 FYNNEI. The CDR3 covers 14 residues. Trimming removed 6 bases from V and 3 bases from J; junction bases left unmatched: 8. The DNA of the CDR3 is TGTGCCAGCAGGGCAGACAGGGACCTCTACGAGCAGTACTTC. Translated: CASRADRDLYEQYF.

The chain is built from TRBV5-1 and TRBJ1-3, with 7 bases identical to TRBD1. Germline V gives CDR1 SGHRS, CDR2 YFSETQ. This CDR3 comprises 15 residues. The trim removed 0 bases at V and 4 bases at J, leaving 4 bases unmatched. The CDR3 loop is CASSLDRGLGNTIYF. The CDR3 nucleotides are TGCGCCAGCAGCTTGGACAGGGGATTAGGAAACACCATATATTTT.

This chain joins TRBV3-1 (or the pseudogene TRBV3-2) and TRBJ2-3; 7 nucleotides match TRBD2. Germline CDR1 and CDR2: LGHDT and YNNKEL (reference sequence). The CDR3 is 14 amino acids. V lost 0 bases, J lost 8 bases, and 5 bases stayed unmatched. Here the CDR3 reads CASSQDLGLVTQYF. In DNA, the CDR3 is TGTGCCAGCAGCCAAGATCTAGGACTAGTTACGCAGTATTTT.